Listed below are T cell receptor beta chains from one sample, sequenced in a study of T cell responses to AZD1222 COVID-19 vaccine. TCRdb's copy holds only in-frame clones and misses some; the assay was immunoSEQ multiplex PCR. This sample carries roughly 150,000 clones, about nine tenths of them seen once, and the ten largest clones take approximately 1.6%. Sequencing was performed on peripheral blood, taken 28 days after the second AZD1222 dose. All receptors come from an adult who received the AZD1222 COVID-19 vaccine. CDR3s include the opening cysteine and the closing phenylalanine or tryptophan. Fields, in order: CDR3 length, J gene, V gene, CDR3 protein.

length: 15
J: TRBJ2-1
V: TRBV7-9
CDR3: CASSPIQRVYNEQFF

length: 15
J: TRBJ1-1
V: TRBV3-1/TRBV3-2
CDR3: CASSQGIGMNTEAFF

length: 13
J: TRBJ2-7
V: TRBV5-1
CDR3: CASSPDGVLEQYF

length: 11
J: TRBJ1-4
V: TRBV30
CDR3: CAGRQGEKLFF

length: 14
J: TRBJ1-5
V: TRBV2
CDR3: CASSEGEGQRPQHF

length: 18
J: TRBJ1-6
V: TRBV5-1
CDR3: CASSPKPAGNMDNSPLHF

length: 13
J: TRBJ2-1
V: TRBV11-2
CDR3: CASSGELYNEQFF

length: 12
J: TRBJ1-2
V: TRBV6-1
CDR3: CASSEIVGGYTF

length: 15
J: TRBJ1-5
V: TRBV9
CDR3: CASSVDGQGGQPQHF

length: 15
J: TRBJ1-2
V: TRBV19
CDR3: CASSLRPGVTNGYTF

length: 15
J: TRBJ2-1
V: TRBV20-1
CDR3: CSASASGGANNEQFF

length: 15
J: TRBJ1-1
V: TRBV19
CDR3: CASRDRGYQNTEAFF

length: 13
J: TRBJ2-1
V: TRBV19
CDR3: CASSMGLVNEQFF

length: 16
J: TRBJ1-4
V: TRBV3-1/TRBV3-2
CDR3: CASSQEIMTGNEKLFF

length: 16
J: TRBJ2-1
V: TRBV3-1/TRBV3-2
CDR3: CASSQHIGLVGNEQFF

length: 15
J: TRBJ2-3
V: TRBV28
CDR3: CASSTASGRTDTQYF

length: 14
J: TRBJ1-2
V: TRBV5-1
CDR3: CASSLWGGDYGYTF

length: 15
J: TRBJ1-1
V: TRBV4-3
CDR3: CASSQDQGFNTEAFF

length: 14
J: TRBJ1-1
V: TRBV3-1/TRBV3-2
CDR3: CASSQGLSVTEAFF

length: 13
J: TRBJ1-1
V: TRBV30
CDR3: CAWSVKGATEAFF

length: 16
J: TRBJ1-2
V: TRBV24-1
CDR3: CATSDAGTPSLYGYTF

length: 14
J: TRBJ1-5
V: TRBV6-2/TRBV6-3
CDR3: CASSPEGSNQPQHF

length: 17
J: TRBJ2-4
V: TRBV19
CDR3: CASSFRLAGGGENIQYF

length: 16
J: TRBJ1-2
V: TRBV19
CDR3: CASSFSGQAANYGYTF

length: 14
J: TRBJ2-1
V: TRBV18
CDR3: CASSPPGSYNEQFF

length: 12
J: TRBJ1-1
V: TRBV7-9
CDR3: CASSSRGPRAFF

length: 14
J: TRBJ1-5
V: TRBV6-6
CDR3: CASSGGTGNQPQHF

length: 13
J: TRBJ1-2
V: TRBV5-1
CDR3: CASSPGGVGGYTF

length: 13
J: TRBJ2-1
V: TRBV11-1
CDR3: CASSLDGVNEQFF

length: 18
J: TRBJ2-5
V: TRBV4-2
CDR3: CASSQNPGQGPEGETQYF

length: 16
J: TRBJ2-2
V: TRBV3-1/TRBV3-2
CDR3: CASSQVAGANTGELFF

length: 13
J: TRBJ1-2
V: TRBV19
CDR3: CASSIGQGNGYTF

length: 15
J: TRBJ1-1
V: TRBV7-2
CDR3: CASSLETGVNTEAFF

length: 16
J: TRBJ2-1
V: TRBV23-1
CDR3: CASQTRGWSSYNEQFF

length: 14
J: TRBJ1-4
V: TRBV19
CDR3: CASSITATNEKLFF

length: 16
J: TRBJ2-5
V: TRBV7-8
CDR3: CASSVPGDRGQETQYF

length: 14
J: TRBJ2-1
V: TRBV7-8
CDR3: CASSLNPARNEQFF

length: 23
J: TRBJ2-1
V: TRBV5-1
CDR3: CASSSLRTGTSGGALSSYNEQFF

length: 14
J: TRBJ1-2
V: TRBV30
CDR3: CAWSVRQGSYGYTF

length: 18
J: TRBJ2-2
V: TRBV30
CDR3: CAWRGGEREGRNTGELFF

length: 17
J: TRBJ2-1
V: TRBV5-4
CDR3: CASSRPSGGLRGNEQFF

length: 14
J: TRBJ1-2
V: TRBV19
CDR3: CASSTGRSNYGYTF